Described below is a single T cell receptor delta chain sequence and its context. This sequence is one base from a far larger clone and is likely a read error. This specimen includes other DNA sequences encoding the same CDR3. The data derive from a study of gamma-delta T cells after stem cell transplantation. The length of the CDR3 is 15 residues. Germline assignment: CDR1 GEAIGNYY and CDR2 EKD. The V end was cut by 0 bases, the J end by 5 bases, with 15 bases between. TCRdb redid clone calling on the RT-PCR reads using CATT. The sample has about 1,100 delta-chain clones, around 16% seen once. The sample comprised gamma-delta T cells. The J gene is TRDJ1, the V gene TRDV2, with D perhaps TRDD3 (5 bases). This receptor was obtained from a human donor. It is not recorded whose cells these are; they may come from a transplant donor. This CDR3 reads CACDTIVPRGDKLIF. CDR3 coding DNA: TGTGCCTGTGACACCATTGTGCCGCGGGGAGATAAACTCATCTTT.